The T cell receptor (beta chain) described here comes from a study of CXCR3-negative and CXCR3-positive naive CD8 T cells. In the study overall: Every library held about 1.5 +/- 0.3 million TRB reads, and the total came to about 135 million.

For this clonotype: Its antigen is unidentified.

Study results and limitations: Naive cells, whether CXCR3-negative or CXCR3-positive, had similar TRBV-TRBJ usage, while memory cells differed. Fresh PBMCs served for most assays, and CXCR3 expression fell partially after cryopreservation.

The germline CDR1 and CDR2 sequences are SGHDN and FVKESK. CDR3 length: 17 residues. Carrying UMI labels, the TRB cDNA libraries were prepared through 5' RACE. TCRdb reprocessed the 5' RACE reads and stores each CDR3 protein as one record, lacking DNA. Recorded for this sample: over 100,000 distinct CDR3 sequences. The chain couples TRBV14 to TRBJ2-1. The sequenced sample consisted of naive CXCR3- CD8+ T cells from blood. Subset denoted: CD45RO-CCR7+CD27+CD95- naive CD8+ T cells lacking CXCR3 (TNR3-). This clonotype was obtained from a human donor in good health. Some clones in this sample may be carry-over from other donors' samples. This chain's CDR3 is CASSQDRGSTTYNEQFF.